This T cell receptor beta chain comes out of a study of shared clonotypes between healthy human individuals. Comments on this clone: Its antigen is as yet unknown. Different DNA sequences within this sample yield the same CDR3.

General study findings and limits: It was expected that sequencing depth would affect clonotype sharing among donors.

Under the authors' procedure: For the immunoSEQ data, sequences were junction-only without quality scores, so filtering differed. Clones were sequenced by immunoSEQ multiplex PCR, and TCRdb holds only the in-frame ones, with some missing. V and J calls plus clone size are reproduced from that table; the DNA served to infer D and trimming. Of some 2,100,000 clones in the sample, almost 96% were seen once. The CDR3 extends over 16 amino acids. The junction had 3 bases not matched to a gene; V was cut back by 0 bases and J by 2 bases. Germline loops: CDR1 SGHRS, CDR2 YFSETQ. This sequence joins TRBV5-1 and TRBJ2-3; 10 bases agree with TRBD2. Sequences were obtained from naive CD4+ T cells sorted from blood. Specified subset: CD45RA+ positively selected. This clonotype was obtained from a man aged 18 to 29 in good health. In DNA form, the CDR3 reads TGCGCCAGCAGCTTGGAGCTAGCGGGGGTCACAGATACGCAGTATTTT. It encodes CASSLELAGVTDTQYF.